A single sample gave rise to the 6 T cell receptor beta chains below, sequenced in a study of monozygotic twins with inflammatory bowel disease. TCRdb re-analyzed the 5' RACE reads; it lists each CDR3 protein once, without DNA. This sample carries approximately 390,000 distinct CDR3 sequences, with roughly 2.5% going to the ten biggest clones. Material: blood. The source of these receptors is a human donor with ulcerative colitis or Crohn's disease, or a healthy co-twin of an affected twin (not recorded which).

CDR3 in amino acids: CAISESAGGRYGYTF. J is TRBJ1-2 and V is TRBV10-3; TCRdb's D call, TRBD1, is unchecked because there is no DNA. Germline CDR1 reads ENHRY; CDR2 reads SYGVKD. This CDR3 comprises 15 residues.

This rearrangement joins TRBV7-9 to TRBJ1-5; the D gene TCRdb calls, TRBD1, cannot be checked with no DNA. CDR3 length: 15 amino acids. In germline, CDR1 is SEHNR, CDR2 FQNEAQ (reference sequence). The CDR3 protein is CASSPLGTSNQPQHF.

The chain carries TRBV2 and TRBJ2-7; TCRdb's assignment of TRBD1 cannot be checked, as there is no DNA. Per germline, CDR1 SNHLY and CDR2 FYNNEI. This CDR3 is 13 amino acids long. The chain's CDR3 is CASSLEARQGEYF.

This rearrangement joins TRBV9 to TRBJ2-7. The CDR3 is made up of 14 amino acids. Germline CDR1 SGDLS, CDR2 YYNGEE. The CDR3 region is CASSANGYFYEQYF. The whole variable domain, remainder taken from reference TRBV9 and TRBJ2-7, is DSGVTQTPKHLITATGQRVTLRCSPRSGDLSVYWYQQSLDQGLQFLIQYYNGEERAKGNILERFSAQQFPDLHSELNLSSLELGDSALYFCASSANGYFYEQYFGPGTRLTVT.

This rearrangement joins TRBV4-2 to TRBJ2-2. From germline, CDR1 is LGHNA and CDR2 YNFKEQ. This CDR3 spans 12 amino acids. The CDR3 region is CASSRDTGELFF.

The CDR3 is CSVGGGRAVAGELFF. The chain recombines TRBV29-1 with TRBJ2-2; absent DNA, TCRdb's TRBD2 call cannot be checked. This CDR3 contains 15 residues. Germline-derived CDR1 and CDR2 are SQVTM and ANQGSEA.